The 14 T cell receptor beta chains below were found in one sample sequenced in a study of cytomegalovirus exposure and HLA in healthy donors. Use of 60 Vbeta and 13 Jbeta primers characterized the PCR. TCRdb's table, derived via immunoSEQ multiplex PCR, lists solely in-frame clones and lacks some. Of about 95,000 clones detected, more than 65% appear once; the ten largest clones hold under 10%. Sample: PBMCs. All receptors come from a man in his sixties in good health and CMV-seronegative.

The chain carries TRBV4-1 and TRBJ1-4, with 8 bases that match TRBD1. Germline loops: CDR1 MGHRA, CDR2 YSYEKL. The junction had 4 bases not matched to a gene; V was cut back by 4 bases and J by 3 bases. This CDR3 has 15 residues. CDR3 sequence: CASSRTGQPNEKLFF. CDR3 DNA: TGCGCCAGCAGCCGGACAGGGCAACCTAATGAAAAACTGTTTTTT.

The rearrangement links TRBV7-9 to TRBJ2-5, with D perhaps matching TRBD2 (7 bases). From germline, CDR1 is SEHNR and CDR2 FQNEAQ (reference sequence). The CDR3 is made up of 13 amino acids. V lost 6 bases and J lost 3, with 11 bases in between. The CDR3 DNA follows: TGTGCCAGCAGACGGGGGGCCGAAGAGACCCAGTACTTC. Protein: CASRRGAEETQYF.

The rearrangement joins TRBV5-1 to TRBJ1-5; perhaps TRBD1 as D (6 bases). The CDR3 sequence is 15 residues long. V was pared by 4 bases and J by 6 bases, with 17 bases between. CDR1 SGHRS and CDR2 YFSETQ come from the germline V gene. CDR3 bases: TGCGCCAGCAGCACGACAGGAGACTGGGGTCAGCCCCAGCATTTT. Protein: CASSTTGDWGQPQHF.

V is TRBV4-2 and J is TRBJ2-1; 12 bases are a match to TRBD2. The CDR3 is made up of 16 amino acids. The V gene end was trimmed by 2 bases and the J gene end by 4 bases; junction bases not matched to a gene: 3. CDR1 is LGHNA, CDR2 YNFKEQ, per germline. CDR3 DNA sequence: TGTGCCAGCAGCCAACTAGCGGGGGGGCCTTACAATGAGCAGTTCTTC. Amino acid sequence: CASSQLAGGPYNEQFF.

This clone was picked up a small number of times. The chain couples TRBV5-1 to TRBJ2-3, with 12 nucleotides matching TRBD2. This CDR3 comprises 15 residues. J lost 5 bases, V lost 3 bases, and 4 bases had no gene match. Germline values: CDR1 SGHRS, CDR2 YFSETQ. CDR3 nucleotide sequence: TGCGCCAGCAGCTCCCTAGCGGGAGGGGAAGATACGCAGTATTTT. Its protein product is CASSSLAGGEDTQYF.

The gene calls are TRBV6-1 and TRBJ1-1; D is unresolved. Germline V lookup: CDR1 MNHNS, CDR2 SASEGT. The CDR3 covers 12 residues. V was shortened by 2 bases and J by 10 bases, with 11 bases between the two germline ends. For the CDR3, the DNA is TGTGCCAGCAGTGAATACGGGGTCGGAGCTTTCTTT. This encodes CASSEYGVGAFF.

In its sample, this clone was seen a few times. One junction end does not reproduce the germline sequence, and a read error may be involved. This chain connects TRBV11-2 to TRBJ2-1; tentatively, D is TRBD2 (7 bases). The CDR3 runs to 11 residues. Germline values: CDR1 SGHAT, CDR2 FQNNGV. The chain's CDR3 is CASSFSGGQIF. The CDR3 DNA reads as TGTGCCAGCAGCTTTTCGGGGGGCCAAATCTTC.

There are a few counts of this clone. V gene TRBV19 combines with J gene TRBJ1-4; 8 positions match TRBD1. V dropped 5 bases and J dropped 8; count of bases not matched to a gene: 10. CDR1 and CDR2 (germline): LNHDA, SQIVND (reference sequence). CDR3 length: 15 amino acids. CDR3 nucleotide sequence: TGTGCCAGTAGTCCAAGGACAGGGAAGGTGGAAAAACTGTTTTTT. Its translation is CASSPRTGKVEKLFF.

The chain combines TRBV7-2 with TRBJ1-2; possibly TRBD1 for D (6 bases). In germline, CDR1 is SGHTA, CDR2 FQGNSA. Trimming removed 5 bases at V and 8 bases at J, with 21 bases between. The CDR3 totals 15 residues. CDR3 amino acids: CASSLGRGALGGYTF. The CDR3, as DNA: TGTGCCAGCAGCCTCGGGAGGGGGGCATTGGGAGGCTACACCTTC.

CDR3 amino acids: CASTGFTDTQYF. In DNA form, the CDR3 reads TGTGCCAGTACCGGTTTCACAGATACGCAGTATTTT. The chain carries TRBV19 and TRBJ2-3; D unclear. Trimming removed 7 bases at V and 2 bases at J, with 7 bases between. Germline lookup yields CDR1 LNHDA and CDR2 SQIVND (reference sequence). The CDR3 runs 12 residues.

The V gene is TRBV30, the J gene TRBJ2-3, with 9 positions matching TRBD2. The CDR3 sequence is 15 residues long. CDR1 is GTSNPN, CDR2 SVGIG, per germline (reference sequence). The trim removed 5 bases at V and 4 bases at J, leaving 10 bases unmatched. The CDR3: CAWATSGIRSDTQYF. Written as DNA, the CDR3 is TGTGCCTGGGCGACTAGCGGAATACGATCAGATACGCAGTATTTT. The complete variable domain, with remaining parts taken from reference TRBV30 and TRBJ2-3, reads SQTIHQWPATLVQPVGSPLSLECTVEGTSNPNLYWYRQAAGRGLQLLFYSVGIGQISSEVPQNLSASRPQDRQFILSSKKLLLSDSGFYLCAWATSGIRSDTQYFGPGTRLTVL.

The V gene is TRBV19, the J gene TRBJ1-3; D unresolved. Per germline, CDR1 LNHDA and CDR2 SQIVND (reference sequence). The CDR3 has 14 residues. V was cut by 7 bases and J by 0 bases, with 10 bases left in between. CDR3 loop: CASTPAVSGNTIYF. The CDR3 region has the DNA TGTGCCAGTACCCCGGCGGTCTCTGGAAACACCATATATTTT.

This clone was seen more than once but under ten times. J is TRBJ1-5 and V is TRBV19; 9 nucleotides agree with TRBD1. Germline V lookup: CDR1 LNHDA, CDR2 SQIVND (reference sequence). The CDR3 totals 17 residues. Losses at the gene ends were 6 bases for V and 2 bases for J; bases not matched to a gene: 11. The CDR3 loop reads CASRADRGAIGNQPQHF. CDR3 nucleotides: TGTGCCAGTAGAGCGGACAGGGGTGCCATAGGCAATCAGCCCCAGCATTTT.

This clone has a handful of counts. The chain joins TRBV6-5 to TRBJ1-4; 7 bases fit TRBD1. The CDR3 has 14 amino acids. J was trimmed by 8 bases and V by 6 bases; bases with no gene match: 9. Looked up from germline, CDR1 is MNHEY and CDR2 is SVGAGI. In DNA, the CDR3 is TGTGCCAGCAGGCTAACAGGGGTGGGCGAAAAACTGTTTTTT. Protein sequence: CASRLTGVGEKLFF.